This TCR beta chain appears in the sequencing data of a study of blood T cell repertoires in COVID-19. Study as a whole: Acute and convalescent COVID-19 samples came from the United States, Italy and Spain. Sources were T cells, B-cell-depleted T cells, or PBMCs; the material itself was cDNA or gDNA.

Original processing methods: Amplification of reference gene primers was used by the study to estimate nucleated cell counts. Produced via immunoSEQ multiplex PCR; TCRdb's table is partial and in-frame only. The D gene and trimming were derived from the DNA, and the V and J assignments and clone size from that table. The data hold roughly 220,000 clones, with approximately 80% observed a single time. Trimming pared 4 bases from V and 4 bases from J, leaving 14 bases between. The CDR3 contains 14 residues. The germline CDR1 and CDR2 sequences are SGHRS and YFSETQ. V usage is TRBV5-1 and J usage is TRBJ1-1, with D uncertain. Source material: peripheral blood. The TCR comes from a man aged 25 to 40 with active or convalescent COVID-19. The CDR3 coding sequence is TGCGCCAGCAGCCTCTCACCGGTGGTCACTGAAGCTTTCTTT. This encodes CASSLSPVVTEAFF.